This TCR beta chain appears in the sequencing data of a study of beta chain features in type 1 diabetes. Findings and caveats of the study: When Type 1 diabetes patients were examined, their TCRB CDR3s proved moderately but significantly shorter in all four CD4+ subsets.

Donors underwent one heparinised blood draw, about 110 mL on average. Based on CD45RO/CCR7/CD25/CD127/CD95/CD27, CD4+ regulatory, stem cell-like memory, naive and central memory cells were sorted. Every sorted population was more than 98% pure. There are 11 residues in the CDR3. Germline V gene data show CDR1 as SEHNR and CDR2 as FQNEAQ (reference sequence). cDNA synthesis used the whole RNA isolate, giving expressed TCRB sequences. This table comes from immunoSEQ multiplex PCR, and its TCRdb copy is limited to in-frame clones, with some not included. The sample holds 130,000 to 150,000 clones, more than 10% seen once. As to this clone: The antigen is unknown. The germline gene is not matched at one end of the junction; a read error may be the cause.

The source of this sequence is a man aged 18-30 years with type 1 diabetes. J is TRBJ2-7 and V is TRBV7-9; D gene uncertain. Sample: central memory CD4+ T cells from blood. The CDR3 loop is CASSLIEVIDF. As DNA, the CDR3 is TGTGCCAGCAGCTTAATTGAAGTGATCGACTTC.